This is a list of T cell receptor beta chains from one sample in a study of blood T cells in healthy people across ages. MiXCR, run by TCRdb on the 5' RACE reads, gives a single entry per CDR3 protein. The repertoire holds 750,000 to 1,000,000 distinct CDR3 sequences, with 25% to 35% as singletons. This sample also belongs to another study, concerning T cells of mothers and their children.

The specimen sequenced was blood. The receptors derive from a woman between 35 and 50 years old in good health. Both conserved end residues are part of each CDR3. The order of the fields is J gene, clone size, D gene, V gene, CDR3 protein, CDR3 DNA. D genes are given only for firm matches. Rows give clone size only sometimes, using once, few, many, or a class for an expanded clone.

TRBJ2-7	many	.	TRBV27	CASSPRAGMYEQYF	TGTGCCAGCAGTCCCCGGGCGGGTATGTACGAGCAGTACTTC
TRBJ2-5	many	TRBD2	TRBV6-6	CASSYSGLARAQYF	TGTGCCAGCAGTTATTCAGGACTAGCTAGAGCCCAGTACTTC
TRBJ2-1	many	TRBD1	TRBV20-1	CSARVGGPSYNEQFF	TGCAGTGCTAGAGTAGGGGGCCCCTCCTACAATGAGCAGTTCTTC
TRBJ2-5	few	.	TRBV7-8	CASSLVRVRGETQYF	TGTGCCAGCAGCTTAGTGAGGGTTCGGGGAGAGACCCAGTACTTC
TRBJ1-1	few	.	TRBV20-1	CSARTSSKAEAFF	TGCAGTGCCCGAACATCTTCGAAGGCTGAAGCTTTCTTT
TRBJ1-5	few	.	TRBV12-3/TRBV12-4	CASSLYTGNSNQPQHF	TGTGCCAGCAGCCTATACACGGGGAATAGCAATCAGCCCCAGCATTTT
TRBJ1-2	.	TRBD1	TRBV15	CATSRDYTPGQGDYGYTF	TGTGCCACCAGCAGAGATTATACCCCGGGACAGGGGGACTATGGCTACACCTTC
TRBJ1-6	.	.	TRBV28	CASSSLGGSSGSPLHF	TGTGCCAGCAGTTCCCTGGGCGGCTCTTCAGGATCACCCCTCCACTTT
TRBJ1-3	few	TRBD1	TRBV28	CASSRPGTGGRSGNTIYF	TGTGCCAGCAGTCGGCCCGGGACAGGGGGTAGATCTGGAAACACCATATATTTT
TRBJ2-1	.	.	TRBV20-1	CSVRIGGYNEQFF	TGCAGTGTTCGGATAGGGGGATACAATGAGCAGTTCTTC
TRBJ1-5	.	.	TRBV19	CASSIADRGNQPQHF	TGTGCCAGTAGTATCGCCGACAGAGGCAATCAGCCCCAGCATTTT
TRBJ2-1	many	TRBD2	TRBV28	CASSLVTSGALWNEQFF	TGTGCCAGCAGTTTAGTGACTAGCGGGGCCCTTTGGAATGAGCAGTTCTTC